This T cell receptor (beta chain) derives from a study of T-cell reconstitution after alpha-beta-depleted transplantation in children. Study results and limitations: Surviving recipient cells, namely T cells and thymic progenitors, were the source of high day-60 TCRbeta diversity in some patients. One year after transplant, T-cell counts and diversity came mostly from newly produced T cells. Two months or so post-transplant, alpha-beta T cells reportedly derived from several hundred expanded graft clones.

Library preparation (for TCRbeta) was performed with unique molecular identifiers. TCRdb re-derived calls from the PCR reads in MiXCR, one entry per CDR3 protein. This sample yields 600,000 to 800,000 distinct CDR3 sequences, of which around 12% are seen a single time; 0.79% belongs to the top ten. Losses at the gene ends were 6 bases for V and 5 bases for J; bases not matched to a gene: 11. In germline, CDR1 is SEHNR, CDR2 FQNEAQ (reference sequence). CDR3 length: 15 amino acids. This clonotype has just a few counts. The antigen is unknown. This specimen consisted of PBMCs, obtained before TCRalphabeta/CD19-depleted stem cell transplant. The chain joins TRBV7-9 to TRBJ1-2, with 8 bases fitting TRBD1. The sequence came from a girl aged 2 to 10 with congenital amegakaryocytic thrombocytopenia, due to receive a stem cell transplant. In nucleotides, the CDR3 is TGTGCCAGCAGATCGGACAGGGTGATTTATTATGGCTACACCTTC. This encodes CASRSDRVIYYGYTF.